This T cell receptor beta chain was retrieved from a study of shared clonotypes between healthy human individuals. Regarding the study as a whole: Naive CD4 clonotypes were shared across a handful of donors at 4% to 5%.

The V end lost 5 bases, the J end lost 3 bases, and 20 bases lay between the germline ends. Per the germline V gene, CDR1 is MGHRA and CDR2 is YSYEKL. The CDR3 runs to 16 residues. With regard to this clone: Its target is unknown.

Some 30,000 T cell genomes (roughly 220 ng DNA) went into each sorted-subset replicate. Clones were read by immunoSEQ multiplex PCR, and TCRdb kept only the in-frame ones, dropping some. The table includes 600,000 or so clones, 85% to 95% detected once. CD8 cells classed as naive were CD45RO-negative and positively selected for CCR7, excluding terminally differentiated effector memory CD45RA+ cells. The V gene is TRBV4-1, the J gene TRBJ2-7; D perhaps matches TRBD2 (6 bases). The clonotype originates from a woman aged 25 to 39 in good health. The sequencing input was naive CD8+ T cells sorted from blood. In nucleotides, the CDR3 is TGCGCCAGCAGCTTACGGTCCGGGGGACGTATCTACGAGCAGTACTTC. It is translated as CASSLRSGGRIYEQYF.